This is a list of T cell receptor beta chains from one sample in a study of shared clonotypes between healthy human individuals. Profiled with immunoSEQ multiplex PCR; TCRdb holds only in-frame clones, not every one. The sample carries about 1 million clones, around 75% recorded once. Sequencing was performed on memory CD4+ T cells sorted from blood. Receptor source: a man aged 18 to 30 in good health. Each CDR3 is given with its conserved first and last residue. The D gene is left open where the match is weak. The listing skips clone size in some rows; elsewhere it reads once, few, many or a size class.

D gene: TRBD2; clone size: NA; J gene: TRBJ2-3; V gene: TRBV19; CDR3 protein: CASSVTSGSAVTQYF; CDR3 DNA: TGTGCCAGTAGTGTAACTAGCGGGAGTGCGGTTACGCAGTATTTT
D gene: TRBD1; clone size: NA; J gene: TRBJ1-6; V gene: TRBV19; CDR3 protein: CASSTSTGGGSPLHF; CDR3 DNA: TGTGCCAGTAGTACCTCGACAGGGGGTGGTTCACCCCTCCACTTT
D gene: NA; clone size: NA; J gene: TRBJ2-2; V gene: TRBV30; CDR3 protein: CAWSPPGFTGELFF; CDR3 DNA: TGTGCCTGGAGTCCGCCGGGGTTCACCGGGGAGCTGTTTTTT
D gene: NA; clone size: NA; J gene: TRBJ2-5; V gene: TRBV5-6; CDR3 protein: CASSWSRAETQYF; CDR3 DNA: TGTGCCAGCAGCTGGAGTAGGGCAGAGACCCAGTACTTC
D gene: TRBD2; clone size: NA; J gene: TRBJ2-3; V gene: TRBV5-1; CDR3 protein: CASSTGTSGSSADTQYF; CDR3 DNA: TGCGCCAGCAGCACCGGGACTAGCGGGTCCAGCGCAGATACGCAGTATTTT
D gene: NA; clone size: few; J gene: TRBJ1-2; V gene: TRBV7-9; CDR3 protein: CASSLSTASYGYTF; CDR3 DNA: TGTGCCAGCAGCCTATCCACGGCTAGCTATGGCTACACCTTC
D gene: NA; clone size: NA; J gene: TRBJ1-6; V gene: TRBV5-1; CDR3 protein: CASSGQPNNSPLHF; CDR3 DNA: TGCGCCAGCAGTGGACAGCCGAATAATTCACCCCTCCACTTT
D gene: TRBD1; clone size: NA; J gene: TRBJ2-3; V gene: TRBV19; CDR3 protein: CASSLGTGRSDTQYF; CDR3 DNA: TGTGCCAGTAGCCTCGGGACAGGGAGGTCAGATACGCAGTATTTT
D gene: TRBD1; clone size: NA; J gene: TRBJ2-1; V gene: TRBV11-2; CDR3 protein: CASSLVAGLTGGEQFF; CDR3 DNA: TGTGCCAGCAGCTTAGTGGCGGGGTTGACAGGGGGTGAGCAGTTCTTC
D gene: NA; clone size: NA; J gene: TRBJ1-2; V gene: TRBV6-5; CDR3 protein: CASSYSIEGSWGYTF; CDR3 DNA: TGTGCCAGCAGTTACTCGATTGAGGGGAGTTGGGGCTACACCTTC
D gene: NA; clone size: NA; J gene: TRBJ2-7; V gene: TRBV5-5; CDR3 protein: CASRRGPEVGEQYF; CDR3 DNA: TGTGCCAGCAGACGGGGCCCGGAGGTGGGGGAGCAGTACTTC
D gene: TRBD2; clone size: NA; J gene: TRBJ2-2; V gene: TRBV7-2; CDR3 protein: CASGGLAGNTGELFF; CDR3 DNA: TGTGCCAGCGGAGGACTAGCGGGAAACACCGGGGAGCTGTTTTTT
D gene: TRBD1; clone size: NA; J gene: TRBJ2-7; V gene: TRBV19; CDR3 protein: CASSPGTGGNHEQYF; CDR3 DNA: TGTGCCAGTAGCCCTGGGACAGGGGGCAACCACGAGCAGTACTTC
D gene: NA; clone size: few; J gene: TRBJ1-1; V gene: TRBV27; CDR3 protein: CASSLSQGRRNTEAFF; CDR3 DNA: TGTGCCAGCAGTTTATCTCAGGGCAGGAGGAACACTGAAGCTTTCTTT
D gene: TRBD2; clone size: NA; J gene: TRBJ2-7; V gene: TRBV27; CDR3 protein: CASSRLAGGTYEQYF; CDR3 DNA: TGTGCCAGCAGCAGACTAGCGGGGGGTACCTACGAGCAGTACTTC
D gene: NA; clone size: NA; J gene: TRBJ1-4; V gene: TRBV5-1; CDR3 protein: CASSLQADEKLFF; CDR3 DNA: TGCGCCAGCAGCTTACAGGCGGATGAAAAACTGTTTTTT
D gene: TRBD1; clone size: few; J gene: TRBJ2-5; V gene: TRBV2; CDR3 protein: CASRLQGYETQYF; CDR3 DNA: TGTGCCAGCAGGCTACAGGGGTACGAGACCCAGTACTTC
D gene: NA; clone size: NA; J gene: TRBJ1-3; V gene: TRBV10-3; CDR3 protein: CAISEQASSGNTIYF; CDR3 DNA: TGTGCCATCAGTGAACAGGCTAGCTCTGGAAACACCATATATTTT
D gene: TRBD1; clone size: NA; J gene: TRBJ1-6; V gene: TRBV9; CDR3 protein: CASSVDGTGGAGGSPLHF; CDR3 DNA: TGTGCCAGCAGCGTAGATGGGACAGGGGGCGCAGGCGGTTCACCCCTCCACTTT
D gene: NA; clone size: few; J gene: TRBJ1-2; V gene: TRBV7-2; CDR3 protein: CASGQGGAYGYTF; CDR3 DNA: TGTGCCAGCGGACAAGGGGGTGCATATGGCTACACCTTC
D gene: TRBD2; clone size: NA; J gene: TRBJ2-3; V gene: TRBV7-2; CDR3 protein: CASSLGSGVPDTQYF; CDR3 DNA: TGTGCCAGCAGCTTGGGAAGCGGGGTGCCAGATACGCAGTATTTT
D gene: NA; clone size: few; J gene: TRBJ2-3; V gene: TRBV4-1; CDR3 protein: CASSQVPRQEGSTDTQYF; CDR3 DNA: TGCGCCAGCAGCCAAGTCCCGAGACAGGAGGGGAGCACAGATACGCAGTATTTT
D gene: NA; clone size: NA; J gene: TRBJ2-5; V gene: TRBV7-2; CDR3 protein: CASSNDLRGDQYF; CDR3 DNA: TGTGCCAGCAGCAATGATTTACGCGGGGACCAGTACTTC
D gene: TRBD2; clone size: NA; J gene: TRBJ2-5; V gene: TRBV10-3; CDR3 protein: CAISESWLAGARMQETQYF; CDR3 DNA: TGTGCCATCAGTGAGTCGTGGCTAGCGGGGGCCCGAATGCAAGAGACCCAGTACTTC
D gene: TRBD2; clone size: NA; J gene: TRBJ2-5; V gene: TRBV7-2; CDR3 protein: CASSPMGLAGGQTQYF; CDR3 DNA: TGTGCCAGCAGCCCAATGGGACTAGCGGGAGGTCAGACCCAGTACTTC
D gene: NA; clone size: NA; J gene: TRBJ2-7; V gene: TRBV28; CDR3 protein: CASSGGRLGSYEQYF; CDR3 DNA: TGTGCCAGCAGTGGGGGACGCCTGGGCTCCTACGAGCAGTACTTC
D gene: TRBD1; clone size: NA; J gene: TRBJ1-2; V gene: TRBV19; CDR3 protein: CASLSPHRGLGGYTF; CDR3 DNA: TGTGCCAGTCTGAGTCCTCACAGGGGGCTTGGTGGCTACACCTTC
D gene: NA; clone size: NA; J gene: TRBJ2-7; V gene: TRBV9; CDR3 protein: CASSVTGNSYEQYF; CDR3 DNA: TGTGCCAGCAGCGTCACCGGGAACTCCTACGAGCAGTACTTC
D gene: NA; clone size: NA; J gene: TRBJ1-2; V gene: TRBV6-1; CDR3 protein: CASRTDSNYGYTF; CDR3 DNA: TGTGCCAGCAGGACAGATTCTAACTATGGCTACACCTTC
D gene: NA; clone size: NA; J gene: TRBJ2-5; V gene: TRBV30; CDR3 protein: CAWNSRGKQETQYF; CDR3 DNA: TGTGCCTGGAACTCGCGAGGGAAACAAGAGACCCAGTACTTC
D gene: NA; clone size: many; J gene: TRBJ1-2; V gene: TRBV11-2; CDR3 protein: CASSAYRRGYGYTF; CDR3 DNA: TGTGCCAGCAGCGCATACAGAAGGGGCTATGGCTACACCTTC
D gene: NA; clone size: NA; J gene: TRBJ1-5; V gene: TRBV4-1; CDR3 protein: CASSQDSRAEREPQHF; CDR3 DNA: TGCGCCAGCAGCCAAGATTCGCGGGCCGAAAGGGAGCCCCAGCATTTT
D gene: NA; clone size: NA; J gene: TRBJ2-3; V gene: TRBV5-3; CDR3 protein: CARSPTGNGTDTQYF; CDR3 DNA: TGTGCCAGAAGCCCAACAGGGAATGGCACAGATACGCAGTATTTT
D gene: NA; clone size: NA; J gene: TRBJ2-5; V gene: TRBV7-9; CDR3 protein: CASSLVSGYETQYF; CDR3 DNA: TGTGCCAGCAGCTTAGTATCGGGCTATGAGACCCAGTACTTC
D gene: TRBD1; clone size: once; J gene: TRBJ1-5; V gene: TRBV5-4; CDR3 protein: CASSLGTGLNQPQHF; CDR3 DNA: TGTGCCAGCAGCTTAGGGACAGGGCTCAATCAGCCCCAGCATTTT
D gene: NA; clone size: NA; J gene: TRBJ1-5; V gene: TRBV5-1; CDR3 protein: CASSLAGGSNQPQHF; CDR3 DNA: TGCGCCAGCAGCTTGGCCGGAGGTAGCAATCAGCCCCAGCATTTT
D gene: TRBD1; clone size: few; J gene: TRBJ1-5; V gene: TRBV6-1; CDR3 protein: CASRDRGNQPQHF; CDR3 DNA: TGTGCCAGCAGGGACAGGGGTAATCAGCCCCAGCATTTT
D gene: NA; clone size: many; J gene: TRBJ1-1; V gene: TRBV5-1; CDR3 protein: CASSLEGLEAFF; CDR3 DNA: TGCGCCAGCAGCTTGGAGGGCCTTGAGGCTTTCTTT
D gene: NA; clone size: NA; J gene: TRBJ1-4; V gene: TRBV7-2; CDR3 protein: CASSQGPGREKLFF; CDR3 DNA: TGTGCCAGCAGCCAGGGTCCAGGGCGAGAAAAACTGTTTTTT
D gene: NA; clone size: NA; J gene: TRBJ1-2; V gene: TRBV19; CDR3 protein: CASSIGVAAHYTF; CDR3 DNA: TGTGCCAGTAGTATTGGGGTAGCGGCCCACTACACCTTC
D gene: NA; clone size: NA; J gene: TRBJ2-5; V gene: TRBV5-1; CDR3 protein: CASSPRYRDGETQYF; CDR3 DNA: TGCGCCAGCAGTCCCAGGTACAGGGACGGAGAGACCCAGTACTTC
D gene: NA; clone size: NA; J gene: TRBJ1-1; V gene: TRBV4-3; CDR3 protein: CASSQGILNTEAFF; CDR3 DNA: TGCGCCAGCAGCCAAGGCATCCTGAACACTGAAGCTTTCTTT
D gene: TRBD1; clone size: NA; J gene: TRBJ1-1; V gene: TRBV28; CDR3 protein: CATHRQGVNTEAFF; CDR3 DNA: TGTGCCACACACAGACAGGGGGTGAACACTGAAGCTTTCTTT
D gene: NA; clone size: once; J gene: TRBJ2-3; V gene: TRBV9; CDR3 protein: CASSVEGEGITDTQYF; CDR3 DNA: TGTGCCAGCAGCGTAGAGGGGGAGGGCATCACCGATACGCAGTATTTT
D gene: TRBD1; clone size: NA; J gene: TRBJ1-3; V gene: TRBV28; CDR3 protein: CASSLVTGGTGNTIYF; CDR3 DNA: TGTGCCAGCAGTTTGGTAACAGGGGGCACTGGAAACACCATATATTTT
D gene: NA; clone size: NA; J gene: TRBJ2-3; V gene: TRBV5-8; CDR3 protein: CASSLADYTTDTQYF; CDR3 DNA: TGTGCCAGCAGCTTGGCCGACTACACCACAGATACGCAGTATTTT
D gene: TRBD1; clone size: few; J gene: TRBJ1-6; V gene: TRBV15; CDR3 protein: CATSREGQGNSPLHF; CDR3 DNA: TGTGCCACCAGCAGAGAGGGACAGGGGAATTCACCCCTCCACTTT
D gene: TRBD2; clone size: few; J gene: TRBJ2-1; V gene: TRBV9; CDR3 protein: CASSVGEGKQFF; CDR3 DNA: TGTGCCAGCAGCGTAGGGGAGGGCAAGCAGTTCTTC
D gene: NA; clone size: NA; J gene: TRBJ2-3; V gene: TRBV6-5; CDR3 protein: CASSEQGPDTQYF; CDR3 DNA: TGTGCCAGCAGCGAACAGGGTCCAGATACGCAGTATTTT
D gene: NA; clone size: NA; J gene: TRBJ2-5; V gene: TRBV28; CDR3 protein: CASSLETPKETQYF; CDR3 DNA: TGTGCCAGCAGTTTAGAGACACCGAAAGAGACCCAGTACTTC
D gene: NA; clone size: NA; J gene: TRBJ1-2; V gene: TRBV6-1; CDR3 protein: CASSEKGGRATYGYTF; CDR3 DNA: TGTGCCAGCAGTGAAAAGGGGGGCAGGGCAACGTATGGCTACACCTTC
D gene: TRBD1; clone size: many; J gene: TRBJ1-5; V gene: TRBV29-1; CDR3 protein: CSVEDHRGSFNQPQHF; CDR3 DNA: TGCAGCGTTGAAGACCACAGGGGATCCTTCAATCAGCCCCAGCATTTT
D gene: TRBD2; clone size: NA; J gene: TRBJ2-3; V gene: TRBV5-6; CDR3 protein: CASSLGLAGGTDTQYF; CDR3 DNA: TGTGCCAGCAGCTTGGGACTAGCGGGCGGCACAGATACGCAGTATTTT
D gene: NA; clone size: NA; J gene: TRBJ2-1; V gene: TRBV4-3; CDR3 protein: CASSQESESYNEQFF; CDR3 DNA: TGCGCCAGCAGCCAAGAGTCAGAATCCTACAATGAGCAGTTCTTC
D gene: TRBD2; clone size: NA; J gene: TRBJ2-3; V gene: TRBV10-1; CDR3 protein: CASSGEGLTDTQYF; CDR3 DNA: TGCGCCAGCAGTGGGGAGGGCCTCACAGATACGCAGTATTTT